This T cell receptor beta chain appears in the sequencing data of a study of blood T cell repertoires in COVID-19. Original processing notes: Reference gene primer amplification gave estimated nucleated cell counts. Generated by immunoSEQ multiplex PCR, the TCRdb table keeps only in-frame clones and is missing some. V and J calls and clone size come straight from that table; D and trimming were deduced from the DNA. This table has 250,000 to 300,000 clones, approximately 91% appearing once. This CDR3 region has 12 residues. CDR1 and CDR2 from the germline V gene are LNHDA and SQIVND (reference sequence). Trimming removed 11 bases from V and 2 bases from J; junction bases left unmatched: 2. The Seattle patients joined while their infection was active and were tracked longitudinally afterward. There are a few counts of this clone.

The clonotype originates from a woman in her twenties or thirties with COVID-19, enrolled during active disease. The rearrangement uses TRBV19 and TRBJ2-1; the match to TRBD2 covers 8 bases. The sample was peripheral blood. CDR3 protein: CASGLAYNEQFF. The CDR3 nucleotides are TGTGCCTCGGGACTAGCCTACAATGAGCAGTTCTTC.